Included here is one T cell receptor beta chain sequence, with context. As yet, its antigen is unknown. This specimen belongs to a study of breast tumors, draining lymph nodes, adjacent tissues. Study observations and caveats: Data only fit, rather than demonstrated, lymph node origin of most tumor T cells. Findings are consistent with lymph node origin and intratumoral expansion of most tumor T cells.

TCRdb independently ran MiXCR on the multiplex PCR reads; one entry per CDR3 protein. Of some 150,000 distinct CDR3 sequences in the sample, 30% to 40% were seen once. Samples came from axillary lymph nodes draining the breast cancer. Germline CDR1 reads LNHDA; CDR2 reads SQIVND (reference sequence). V dropped 8 bases and J dropped 9 bases, with 18 bases sitting between them. This CDR3 spans 13 amino acids. What was sequenced was axillary lymph node tissue. V usage is TRBV19 and J usage is TRBJ2-3; tentatively, D is TRBD1 (5 bases). The clonotype originates from a female donor with breast cancer. Some clones in this sample may be carry-over from other donors' samples. CDR3 in amino acids: CASPDPTGDTQYF. The CDR3 DNA sequence: TGTGCCAGTCCTGACCCCACAGGAGACACGCAGTATTTT.